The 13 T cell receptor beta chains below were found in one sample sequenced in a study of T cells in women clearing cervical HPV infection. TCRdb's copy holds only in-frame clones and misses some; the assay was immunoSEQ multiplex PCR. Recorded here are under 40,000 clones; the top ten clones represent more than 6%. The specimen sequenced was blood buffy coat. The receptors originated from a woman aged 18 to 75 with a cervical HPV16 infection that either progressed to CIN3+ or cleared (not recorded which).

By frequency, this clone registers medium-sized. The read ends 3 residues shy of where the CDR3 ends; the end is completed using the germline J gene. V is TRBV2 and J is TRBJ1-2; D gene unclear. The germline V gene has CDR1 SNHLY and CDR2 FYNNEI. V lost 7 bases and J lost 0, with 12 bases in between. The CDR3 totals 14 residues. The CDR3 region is CASILDTSNYGYTF. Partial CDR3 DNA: TGTGCCAGCATATTAGACACCTCTAACTATGGC.

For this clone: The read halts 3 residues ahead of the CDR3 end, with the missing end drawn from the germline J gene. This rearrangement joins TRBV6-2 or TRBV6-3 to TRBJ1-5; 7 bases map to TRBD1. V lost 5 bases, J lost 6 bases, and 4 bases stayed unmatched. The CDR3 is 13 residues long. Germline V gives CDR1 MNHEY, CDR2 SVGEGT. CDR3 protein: CASSITGAQPQHF. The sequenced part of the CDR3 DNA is TGTGCCAGCAGTATCACAGGGGCTCAGCCC.

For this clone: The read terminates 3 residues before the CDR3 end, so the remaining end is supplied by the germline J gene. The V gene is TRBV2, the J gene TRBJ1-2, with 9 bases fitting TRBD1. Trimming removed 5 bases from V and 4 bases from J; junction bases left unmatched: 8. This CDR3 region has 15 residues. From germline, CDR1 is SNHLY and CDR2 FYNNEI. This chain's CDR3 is CASSRLTGGGYGYTF. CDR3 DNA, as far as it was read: TGTGCCAGCAGTCGTCTAACAGGGGGCGGCTATGGC.

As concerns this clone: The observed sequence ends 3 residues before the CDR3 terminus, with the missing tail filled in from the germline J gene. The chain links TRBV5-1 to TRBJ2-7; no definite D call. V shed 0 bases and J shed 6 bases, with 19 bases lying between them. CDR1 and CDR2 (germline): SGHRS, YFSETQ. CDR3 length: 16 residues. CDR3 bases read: TGCGCCAGCAGCTTGGCAAGTTTGGGCCTAAGTGGCGAG. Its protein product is CASSLASLGLSGE. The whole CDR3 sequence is CASSLASLGLSGEQYF.

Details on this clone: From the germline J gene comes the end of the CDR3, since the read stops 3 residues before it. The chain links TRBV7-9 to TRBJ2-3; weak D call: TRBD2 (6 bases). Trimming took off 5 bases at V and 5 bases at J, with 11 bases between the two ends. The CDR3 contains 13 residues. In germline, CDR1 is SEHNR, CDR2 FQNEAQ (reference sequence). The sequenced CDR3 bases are TGTGCCAGCAGCGTCCAGGGAGGAGATACG. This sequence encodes CASSVQGGDT. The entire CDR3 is CASSVQGGDTQYF.

The CDR3 bases that were read are TGTGCCAGTAGTGAACGACAGGGGGGATTCCAAGAGACC. It translates to CASSERQGGFQET. The CDR3 reads in full as CASSERQGGFQETQYF. The rearrangement joins TRBV19 to TRBJ2-5, with 9 nucleotides matching TRBD1. From the germline J gene comes the end of the CDR3, since the read stops 3 residues before it. CDR1 is LNHDA and CDR2 is SQIVND in the germline V gene (reference sequence). Trimming took 5 bases from V and 1 from J; bases not matched to a gene: 8. This CDR3 spans 16 amino acids.

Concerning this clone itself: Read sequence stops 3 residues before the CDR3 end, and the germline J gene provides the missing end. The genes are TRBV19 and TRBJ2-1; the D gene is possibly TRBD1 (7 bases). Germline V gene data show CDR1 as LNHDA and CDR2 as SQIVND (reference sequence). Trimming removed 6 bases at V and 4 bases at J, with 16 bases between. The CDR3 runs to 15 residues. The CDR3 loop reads CASRVAGGFYNEQFF. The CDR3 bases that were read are TGTGCCAGTAGGGTTGCAGGGGGGTTTTACAATGAG.

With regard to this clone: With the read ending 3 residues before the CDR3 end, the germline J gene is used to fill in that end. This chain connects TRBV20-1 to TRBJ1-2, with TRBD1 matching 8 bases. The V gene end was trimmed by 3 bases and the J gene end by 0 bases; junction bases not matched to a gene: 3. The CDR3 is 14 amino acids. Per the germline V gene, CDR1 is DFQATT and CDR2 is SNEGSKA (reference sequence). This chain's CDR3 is CSASSQGANYGYTF. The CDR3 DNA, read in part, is TGCAGTGCTAGTTCACAGGGGGCTAACTATGGC.

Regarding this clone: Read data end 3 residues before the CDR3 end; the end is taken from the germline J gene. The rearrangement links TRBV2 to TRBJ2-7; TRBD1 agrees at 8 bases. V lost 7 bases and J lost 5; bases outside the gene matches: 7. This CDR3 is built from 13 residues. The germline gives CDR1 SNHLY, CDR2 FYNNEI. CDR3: CASTRDRSDEQYF. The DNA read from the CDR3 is TGTGCCAGCACGAGGGACAGGTCCGACGAG.

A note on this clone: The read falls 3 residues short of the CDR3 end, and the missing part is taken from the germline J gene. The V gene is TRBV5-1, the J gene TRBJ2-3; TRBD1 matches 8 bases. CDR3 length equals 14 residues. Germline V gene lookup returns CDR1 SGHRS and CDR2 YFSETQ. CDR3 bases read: TGCGCCAGCAGCACCTCAACAGGGGGAGAGACG. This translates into CASSTSTGGET. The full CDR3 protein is CASSTSTGGETQYF.

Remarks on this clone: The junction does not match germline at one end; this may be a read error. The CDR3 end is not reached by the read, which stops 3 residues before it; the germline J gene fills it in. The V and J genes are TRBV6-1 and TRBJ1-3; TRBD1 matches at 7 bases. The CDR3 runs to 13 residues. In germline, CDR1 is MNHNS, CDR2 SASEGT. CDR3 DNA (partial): TGTGCCAGCAGTGAACAGGGGGTTAACACA. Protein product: CASSEQGVNT. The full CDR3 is CASSEQGVNTIYF.

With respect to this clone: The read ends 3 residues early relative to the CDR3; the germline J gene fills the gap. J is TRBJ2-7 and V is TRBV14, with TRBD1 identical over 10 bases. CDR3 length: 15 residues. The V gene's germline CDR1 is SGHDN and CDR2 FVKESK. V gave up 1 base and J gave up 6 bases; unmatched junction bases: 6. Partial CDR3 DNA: TGTGCCAGCAGCCAAGCGTGGGACAGGGGTTTCGAG. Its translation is CASSQAWDRGFE. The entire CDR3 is CASSQAWDRGFEQYF.

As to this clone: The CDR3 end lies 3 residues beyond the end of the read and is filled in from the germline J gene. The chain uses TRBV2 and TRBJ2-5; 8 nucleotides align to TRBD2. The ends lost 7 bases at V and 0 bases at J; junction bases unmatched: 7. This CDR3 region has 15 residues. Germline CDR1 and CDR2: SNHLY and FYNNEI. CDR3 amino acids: CASIELAGYQETQYF. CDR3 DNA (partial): TGTGCCAGCATCGAGTTAGCGGGGTACCAAGAGACC.